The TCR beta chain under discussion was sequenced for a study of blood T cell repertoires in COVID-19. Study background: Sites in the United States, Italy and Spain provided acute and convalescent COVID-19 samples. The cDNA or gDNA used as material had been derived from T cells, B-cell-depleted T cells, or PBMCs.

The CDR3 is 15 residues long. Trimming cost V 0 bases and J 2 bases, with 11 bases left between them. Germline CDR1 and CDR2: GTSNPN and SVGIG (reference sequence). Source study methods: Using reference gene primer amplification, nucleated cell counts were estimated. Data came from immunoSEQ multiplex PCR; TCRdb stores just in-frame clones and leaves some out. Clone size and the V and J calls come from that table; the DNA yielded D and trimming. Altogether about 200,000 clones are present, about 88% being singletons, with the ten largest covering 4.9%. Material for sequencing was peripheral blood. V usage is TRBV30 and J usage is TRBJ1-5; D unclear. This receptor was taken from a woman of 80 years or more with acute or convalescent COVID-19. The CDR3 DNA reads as TGTGCCTGGAGTGTACGGGGATTCGGCAATCAGCCCCAGCATTTT. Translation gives CAWSVRGFGNQPQHF.